These T cell receptor beta chains were read from a single sample in a study of neurological immune-mediated disorders. TCRdb re-analysed the 5' RACE reads in MiXCR, keeping a single row per CDR3 protein. There are some 15,000 distinct CDR3 sequences in the sample; 3.5% occur only once, and 20% lies in the top ten. Sequenced: CD8+ T cells from blood. Every receptor here comes from a woman aged 40 to 50 in good health. CDR3s include the opening cysteine and the closing phenylalanine or tryptophan. The order of the fields is clone size, D gene, V gene, J gene, CDR3 protein, CDR3 DNA. A D gene is named only where the DNA matches it firmly. Size is stated for part of the rows, as once, few or many counts, or as a class when the clone is expanded.

clone_size: medium-sized; d_call: NA; v_call: TRBV28; j_call: TRBJ2-3; cdr3_aa: CASSLRDTYTDTQYF; cdr3_nt: TGTGCCAGCAGTTTACGGGACACCTACACAGATACGCAGTATTTT
clone_size: many; d_call: TRBD1; v_call: TRBV9; j_call: TRBJ2-7; cdr3_aa: CASSFRTGDYEQYF; cdr3_nt: TGTGCCAGCAGCTTTAGGACAGGGGACTACGAGCAGTACTTC
clone_size: NA; d_call: TRBD1; v_call: TRBV29-1; j_call: TRBJ1-1; cdr3_aa: CSVVVHGDRVLNTEAFF; cdr3_nt: TGCAGCGTTGTGGTGCATGGGGACAGGGTTTTGAACACCGAAGCTTTCTTT
clone_size: NA; d_call: TRBD1; v_call: TRBV3-1; j_call: TRBJ2-7; cdr3_aa: CASSQANLLGQGAYEQYF; cdr3_nt: TGTGCCAGCAGCCAAGCAAACCTTCTTGGACAGGGGGCCTACGAGCAGTACTTC
clone_size: few; d_call: NA; v_call: TRBV7-9; j_call: TRBJ2-5; cdr3_aa: CASSLTSPPMYQETQYF; cdr3_nt: TGTGCCAGCAGCTTAACAAGCCCTCCAATGTACCAAGAGACCCAGTACTTC
clone_size: many; d_call: NA; v_call: TRBV6-6; j_call: TRBJ2-2; cdr3_aa: CASSYSSGGSTGELFF; cdr3_nt: TGTGCCAGCAGTTACTCTAGCGGAGGGAGCACCGGGGAGCTGTTTTTT
clone_size: many; d_call: TRBD1; v_call: TRBV9; j_call: TRBJ1-2; cdr3_aa: CASSPQGVANYGYTF; cdr3_nt: TGTGCCAGCAGCCCCCAGGGGGTAGCTAACTATGGCTACACCTTC
clone_size: medium-sized; d_call: NA; v_call: TRBV12-3/TRBV12-4; j_call: TRBJ2-1; cdr3_aa: CASSLVYNEQFF; cdr3_nt: TGTGCCAGCAGTTTAGTTTACAATGAGCAGTTCTTC
clone_size: medium-sized; d_call: NA; v_call: TRBV24-1; j_call: TRBJ2-2; cdr3_aa: CATSDSRDTGELFF; cdr3_nt: TGTGCCACCAGTGATTCTCGAGACACCGGGGAGCTGTTTTTT
clone_size: many; d_call: NA; v_call: TRBV5-5; j_call: TRBJ2-2; cdr3_aa: CASSLAGSGSGELFF; cdr3_nt: TGTGCCAGCAGCTTGGCCGGGTCCGGATCCGGGGAGCTGTTTTTT
clone_size: many; d_call: NA; v_call: TRBV12-3/TRBV12-4; j_call: TRBJ1-4; cdr3_aa: CASSPVRGQVNEKLFF; cdr3_nt: TGTGCCAGCAGCCCTGTCAGAGGGCAGGTTAATGAAAAACTGTTTTTT
clone_size: many; d_call: NA; v_call: TRBV28; j_call: TRBJ2-7; cdr3_aa: CASSLSGYEQYF; cdr3_nt: TGTGCCAGCAGTTTGTCCGGCTACGAGCAGTACTTC
clone_size: large; d_call: TRBD2; v_call: TRBV2; j_call: TRBJ2-1; cdr3_aa: CASSEWIAGDNEQFF; cdr3_nt: TGTGCCAGCAGTGAATGGATAGCGGGAGACAATGAGCAGTTCTTC
clone_size: many; d_call: NA; v_call: TRBV14; j_call: TRBJ2-7; cdr3_aa: CASSQPGTPILSEQYF; cdr3_nt: TGTGCCAGCAGCCAACCCGGGACTCCCATCCTTTCCGAGCAGTACTTC
clone_size: many; d_call: NA; v_call: TRBV12-3/TRBV12-4; j_call: TRBJ2-7; cdr3_aa: CASSSKKMVRDSLPYEQYF; cdr3_nt: TGTGCCAGCAGTTCAAAAAAAATGGTGCGGGACAGTCTACCCTACGAGCAGTACTTC
clone_size: medium-sized; d_call: NA; v_call: TRBV5-1; j_call: TRBJ2-7; cdr3_aa: CASRVRDGDYEQYF; cdr3_nt: TGCGCCAGCAGAGTCCGGGACGGTGACTACGAGCAGTACTTC
clone_size: many; d_call: TRBD2; v_call: TRBV28; j_call: TRBJ2-1; cdr3_aa: CASSPETSGRALEQFF; cdr3_nt: TGTGCCAGCAGTCCCGAGACTAGCGGGAGGGCCTTGGAGCAGTTCTTC
clone_size: many; d_call: NA; v_call: TRBV20-1; j_call: TRBJ2-1; cdr3_aa: CSAWDQTSLLDEQFF; cdr3_nt: TGCAGTGCTTGGGACCAGACTAGTCTGTTGGATGAGCAGTTCTTC
clone_size: many; d_call: NA; v_call: TRBV20-1; j_call: TRBJ2-1; cdr3_aa: CSARAQTGPYNEQFF; cdr3_nt: TGCAGTGCTAGAGCACAGACTGGCCCATACAATGAGCAGTTCTTC
clone_size: many; d_call: NA; v_call: TRBV7-2; j_call: TRBJ2-3; cdr3_aa: CAEGLTDTQYF; cdr3_nt: TGTGCCGAGGGCCTCACAGATACGCAGTATTTT